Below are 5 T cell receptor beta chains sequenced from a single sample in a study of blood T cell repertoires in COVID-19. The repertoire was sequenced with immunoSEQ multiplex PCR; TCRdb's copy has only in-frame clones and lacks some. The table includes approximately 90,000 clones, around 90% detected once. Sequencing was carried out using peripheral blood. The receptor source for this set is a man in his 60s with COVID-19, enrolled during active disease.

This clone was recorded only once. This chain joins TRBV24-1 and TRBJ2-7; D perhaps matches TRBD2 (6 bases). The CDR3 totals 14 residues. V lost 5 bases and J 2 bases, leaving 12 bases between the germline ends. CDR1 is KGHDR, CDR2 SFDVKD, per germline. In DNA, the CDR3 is TGTGCCACCAGTGCGGCGGGGCAGCCCTACGAGCAGTACTTC. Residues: CATSAAGQPYEQYF.

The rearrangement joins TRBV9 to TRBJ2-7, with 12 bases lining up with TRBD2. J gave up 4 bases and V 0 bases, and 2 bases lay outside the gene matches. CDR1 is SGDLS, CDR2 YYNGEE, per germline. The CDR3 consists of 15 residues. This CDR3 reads CASSVGGTSGYEQYF. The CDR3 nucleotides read TGTGCCAGCAGCGTAGGGGGGACTAGCGGGTACGAGCAGTACTTC.

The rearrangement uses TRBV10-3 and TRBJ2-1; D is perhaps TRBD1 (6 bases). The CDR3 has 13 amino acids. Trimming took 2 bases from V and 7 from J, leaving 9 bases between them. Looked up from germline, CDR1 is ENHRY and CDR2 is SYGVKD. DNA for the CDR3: TGTGCCATCAGTGAGATACAGGGTAATGAGCAGTTCTTC. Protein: CAISEIQGNEQFF.

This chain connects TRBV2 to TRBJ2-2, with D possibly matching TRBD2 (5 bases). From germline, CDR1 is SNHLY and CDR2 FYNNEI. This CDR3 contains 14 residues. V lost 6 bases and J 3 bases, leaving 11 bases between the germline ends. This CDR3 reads CASSLLGHTGELFF. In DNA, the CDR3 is TGTGCCAGCAGCCTACTAGGGCACACCGGGGAGCTGTTTTTT.

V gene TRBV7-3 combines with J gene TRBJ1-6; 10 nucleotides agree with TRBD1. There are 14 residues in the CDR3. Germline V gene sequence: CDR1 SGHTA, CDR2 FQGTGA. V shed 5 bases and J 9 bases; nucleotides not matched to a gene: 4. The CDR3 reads CASSRDRGGSPLHF. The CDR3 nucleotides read TGTGCCAGCAGCCGGGACAGGGGAGGTTCACCCCTCCACTTT.